These T cell receptor beta chains were read from a single sample in a study of T cells in localized non-small cell lung cancer. The table came from immunoSEQ multiplex PCR; TCRdb's copy has only in-frame clones and leaves some out. There are 35,000 to 50,000 clones in the sample; around 79% occur only once, and around a third lies in the top ten. Sequencing was performed on PBMCs, taken before any cancer treatment. The source is a woman between 35 and 75 years old with stage II squamous cell lung carcinoma. Each CDR3 is given with its conserved first and last residue. A D gene is named only where the DNA matches it firmly. Where a row states a size, it is once, few, many or the class of an expanded clone; other rows omit it.

TRBV6-5	-	-	TRBJ1-2	TGTGCCAGCAGTTACGGCCAGGGTGAGACCTATGGCTACACCTTC	CASSYGQGETYGYTF
TRBV2	-	TRBD1	TRBJ2-5	TGTGCCAGAGATTACAGGGGTCGGGAGACCCAGTACTTC	CARDYRGRETQYF
TRBV7-9	once	-	TRBJ2-5	TGTGCCAGCAGCGGCCTTTCAGGGGAGACCCAGTACTTC	CASSGLSGETQYF
TRBV11-3	-	-	TRBJ2-2	TGTGCCAGCAGCTTACCGACTAGGACGGACACCGGGGAGCTGTTTTTT	CASSLPTRTDTGELFF
TRBV6-5	-	-	TRBJ2-1	TGTGCCAGCAGTTACTGGCAGGGAAGCTCCTACAATGAGCAGTTCTTC	CASSYWQGSSYNEQFF
TRBV20-1	-	-	TRBJ2-5	TGCAGTGGGTTCCTTAGGGAGACCCAGTACTTC	CSGFLRETQYF
TRBV11-2	-	TRBD2	TRBJ2-2	TGTGCCAGCAGCTTATCAGCCGGGACTAGTGCCGGGGAGCTGTTTTTT	CASSLSAGTSAGELFF
TRBV9	-	-	TRBJ2-6	TGTGCCAGCAGCGTCAGGGGATCTGGGGCCAACGTCCTGACTTTC	CASSVRGSGANVLTF
TRBV5-1	-	-	TRBJ1-6	TGCGCCAGCAGCTTCGACAACTCCTATAATTCACCCCTCCACTTT	CASSFDNSYNSPLHF
TRBV7-2	once	TRBD1	TRBJ2-3	TGTGCCAGCAGCTTAGTTGCAGGGGGTTCAGATACGCAGTATTTT	CASSLVAGGSDTQYF
TRBV11-2	many	-	TRBJ1-6	TGTGCCAGCAGCCTATCAAATTCACCCCTCCACTTT	CASSLSNSPLHF
TRBV6-6	-	TRBD1	TRBJ1-1	TGTGCCAGCAGTTTAGGGACAGGGGACGATGAAGCTTTCTTT	CASSLGTGDDEAFF
TRBV5-6	-	-	TRBJ1-4	TGTGCCAGCAGCTTGGCGGGCCCTTATGAAAAACTGTTTTTT	CASSLAGPYEKLFF
TRBV29-1	-	TRBD1	TRBJ1-2	TGCAGCGCCCGGACAGGGACGGACTATGGCTACACCTTC	CSARTGTDYGYTF
TRBV19	-	-	TRBJ1-2	TGTGCCAGTAGTACCGAACAGGGACCCTACACCTTC	CASSTEQGPYTF
TRBV29-1	-	TRBD1	TRBJ2-5	TGCAGCGTTAGGACAGGAGGAGGAGAGACCCAGTACTTC	CSVRTGGGETQYF
TRBV7-2	-	TRBD2	TRBJ2-3	TGTGCCAGCAGCTTCGGACTAGCGGCTAGCACAGATACGCAGTATTTT	CASSFGLAASTDTQYF
TRBV27	-	-	TRBJ2-5	TGTGCCAGCAGTTTATGGTTTCAAGAGACCCAGTACTTC	CASSLWFQETQYF
TRBV5-1	-	-	TRBJ2-1	TGCGCCAGCAGCTTGGGAGCGGACAGCTCCTACAATGAGCAGTTCTTC	CASSLGADSSYNEQFF
TRBV6-1	-	-	TRBJ2-3	TGTGCCAGCAGAACAGAACGGGACGCAGATACGCAGTATTTT	CASRTERDADTQYF
TRBV29-1	-	TRBD1	TRBJ1-2	TGCAGCGCCTCGGGACAGAACTATGGCTACACCTTC	CSASGQNYGYTF
TRBV21-1	-	-	TRBJ2-1	TGTGCCAGCAGCAACGGACACCTACACAATGAGCAGTTCTTC	CASSNGHLHNEQFF
TRBV5-6	-	-	TRBJ2-1	TGTGCCAGCCGGAGGGGCGGGATCTCCTACAATGAGCAGTTCTTC	CASRRGGISYNEQFF
TRBV5-6	-	-	TRBJ2-7	TGTGCCAGCAGTAGACCCCCGGGACGCCGCGTAGAGCAGTACTTC	CASSRPPGRRVEQYF
TRBV27	once	-	TRBJ1-6	TGTGCCAGCAGTTTTGGGGAGGCGCATTCACCCCTCCACTTT	CASSFGEAHSPLHF
TRBV7-2	-	-	TRBJ2-3	TGTGCCAGCAGCTTAAGCACAGATACGCAGTATTTT	CASSLSTDTQYF
TRBV9	-	-	TRBJ1-3	TGTGCCAGCAGCGTAAGGGCCTCTGGAAACACCATATATTTT	CASSVRASGNTIYF
TRBV2	-	TRBD2	TRBJ2-5	TGTGCCAGCAGTGAGCGAGCGGGGGGCCAAGAGACCCAGTACTTC	CASSERAGGQETQYF
TRBV9	-	-	TRBJ1-2	TGTGCCAGCAGCGTCTTCCGGAGGCAGGGCCGTGGCTACACCTTC	CASSVFRRQGRGYTF
TRBV12-5	-	-	TRBJ2-7	TGTGCTAGTGGTTTGCCCTTCGAGGGGTACCACGAGCAGTACTTC	CASGLPFEGYHEQYF
TRBV7-4	once	-	TRBJ1-1	TGTGCCAGCAGCTTAGGCGAAGGGATGAACACTGAAGCTTTCTTT	CASSLGEGMNTEAFF
TRBV2	-	-	TRBJ2-1	TGTGCCAGCAGTGAACAGGGGAGCTCCTACAATGAGCAGTTCTTC	CASSEQGSSYNEQFF
TRBV10-2	-	-	TRBJ2-7	TGCGCCAGCAGTGAGTCGGCGGGATCCTCCTACGAGCAGTACTTC	CASSESAGSSYEQYF
TRBV6-6	few	-	TRBJ1-3	TGTGCCAGCAGCCTAGACGCTTACTCTGGAAACACCATATATTTT	CASSLDAYSGNTIYF
TRBV5-1	-	TRBD1	TRBJ2-2	TGCGCCAGCAGCTTGGCCTTGGGGACAGGGGGCTTCACCGGGGAGCTGTTTTTT	CASSLALGTGGFTGELFF
TRBV19	-	TRBD1	TRBJ2-7	TGTGCCAGTACTAACAGGGGGCTATACGAGCAGTACTTC	CASTNRGLYEQYF
TRBV27	-	TRBD1	TRBJ2-1	TGTGCCAGCCGACGACAGGGGGCCAATGAGCAGTTCTTC	CASRRQGANEQFF